This T cell receptor beta chain originates from a study of human T cells and chemical hapten exposure (TCRdb year 2021). About the study as a whole: For sensitization, 2% DPC in acetone was applied to a roughly 2 cm by roughly 2 cm area of upper inner arm skin. The patient cohort, mostly female, included alopecia areata with under or over 50% scalp involvement, alopecia totalis and alopecia universalis. Patients additionally received weekly therapeutic DPC doses to the scalp throughout the roughly 25-week study period. Approximately 28 alopecia patients provided blood for TCR sequencing at one to four time points (pre-sensitization, 2, 6 and 24 weeks). In alopecia patients, the study followed how the peripheral blood TCR repertoire changed in vivo over primary and secondary sensitization to diphenylcyclopropenone (DPC), a hapten. Blood samples were taken from patients before sensitization (week 0) and then at 2, 6 and about 24 weeks after DPC sensitization. Patch tests used Finn chambers with 0.01% DPC on the upper back, scored after 6 days by International Contact Dermatitis Research Group standards. Libraries were combined into a pool for sequencing, and differences in TCR yield between samples came mainly from small differences in library volumes within the pool.

Library prep was done by RACE. Sequencing relied on a NextSeq 500. During library preparation, unique molecular identifiers were attached to individual cDNA molecules so that TCRs could be counted in a quantitative, reproducible way. From each blood RNA sample, both TCR alpha and TCR beta chains were sequenced. On the study's bioinformatics: Samples had a median of around 92,000 TCRs, with a range from roughly 20,000 to 700,000. The Decombinator software suite was used to annotate the V, J and CDR3 of the TCR reads. For the PS versus PT1 abundance plots, all samples were subsampled to the same number of TCRs (28,000). Expanded TCRs were defined as absent before sensitization and observed at least eight times at the 2-week time point. The raw public reads went through TCRdb reprocessing: fastp at Q25, MiXCR clone calling, in-frame beta chains kept. Every CDR3 protein is listed once, alongside the most common genes and DNA of its rows. TCRdb, rather than the study authors, made the V and J calls. The table for this sample lists under 450,000 distinct CDR3 sequences; roughly 4.8% of them were counted only once. 2% to 2.5% of the sample is held by the ten biggest clonotypes.

Sample time point, as interpreted from the label and publication: patch test 1, 2 weeks after DPC sensitization. The sample's treatment or condition label is to be understood as: therapeutic diphenylcyclopropenone sensitization with weekly scalp DPC. Blood at each patch-test visit was drawn before the patch test was applied. Patients were considered eligible if aged 18 to 70, diagnosed with alopecia and deemed suitable for DPC therapy, and patients were excluded if pregnant. Total RNA was isolated from unfractionated whole blood collected in Tempus Blood RNA tubes. At least ten counts were recorded for this clonotype. Its antigen remains unidentified. The input lacks base qualities; no much larger clone sits a single base away. The full study reports these points: Because all patients had alopecia, a presumed autoimmune disease, the immune response of the patients might differ from that of healthy individuals. No change with DPC sensitization was found in the number of TCRs above 1 in 1000 frequency, and no evidence of global repertoire structure alterations was found. Significantly more large CDR3 similarity clusters were formed by expanded TCRs than by pre-sensitization or healthy control sets, consistent with antigen-driven responses. Repeated subsampling changed both the strength of the expansion versus patch-test correlation and the threshold at which the correlation became significant. The number of PT1 expanded TCRs positively correlated with patch test score, significant at thresholds 8, 16 and 32 but not 4.

Sequenced material: whole blood, taken in connection with sensitization to the hapten diphenylcyclopropenone (DPC). This TCR was sampled from a woman aged 50 to 60 with alopecia areata. Some clones in this sample may be carry-over from other donors' samples.

The CDR3 corresponds to CASSLGSMNQPQHF. The nucleotide sequence is given as TGTGCCAGCAGCTTGGGCAGTATGAATCAGCCCCAGCATTTT. This receptor chain uses TRBV11-2 and TRBJ1-5; the D gene is unclear. CDR1 and CDR2 are read off the germline V gene as SGHAT and FQNNGV. The CDR3 runs 14 amino acids, cysteine and phenylalanine included. The entry retains the CDR3 DNA only, 42 bases that are in frame from base 1. V gives up 3 bases and J gives up 4 bases, and the segment between their germline ends measures 10 bases.